This T cell receptor beta chain was identified during a study of cytomegalovirus exposure and HLA in healthy donors. Findings and limits, study-wide: The study labeled fewer than 200 TCR beta chains cytomegalovirus-associated. In presence/absence analyses, roughly uniform sequencing depth across donors was assumed. There were some public TCRs occurring in many donors, but most TCR sequences were rare.

The CDR3 length is 13 residues. The germline V and J ends were trimmed by 2 bases and 3 bases, with 8 bases remaining between them. Germline values: CDR1 MNHNY, CDR2 SVGAGI (reference sequence). Concerning this clone: Antigen: not known.

PCR amplification relied on 60 Vbeta primers (plus 13 Jbeta primers). Data came from immunoSEQ multiplex PCR; TCRdb stores just in-frame clones and leaves some out. The profile covers 220,000 or so clones, with about 70% appearing a single time and less than 2% taken by the ten largest. The specimen was PBMCs. The J gene is TRBJ2-7, the V gene TRBV6-6, with D tentatively TRBD2 (6 bases). The TCR was taken from a woman in her 30s in good health and CMV-seronegative. The CDR3 sequence is CASSYGGYYEQYF. CDR3 DNA: TGTGCCAGCAGTTACGGGGGGTACTACGAGCAGTACTTC.